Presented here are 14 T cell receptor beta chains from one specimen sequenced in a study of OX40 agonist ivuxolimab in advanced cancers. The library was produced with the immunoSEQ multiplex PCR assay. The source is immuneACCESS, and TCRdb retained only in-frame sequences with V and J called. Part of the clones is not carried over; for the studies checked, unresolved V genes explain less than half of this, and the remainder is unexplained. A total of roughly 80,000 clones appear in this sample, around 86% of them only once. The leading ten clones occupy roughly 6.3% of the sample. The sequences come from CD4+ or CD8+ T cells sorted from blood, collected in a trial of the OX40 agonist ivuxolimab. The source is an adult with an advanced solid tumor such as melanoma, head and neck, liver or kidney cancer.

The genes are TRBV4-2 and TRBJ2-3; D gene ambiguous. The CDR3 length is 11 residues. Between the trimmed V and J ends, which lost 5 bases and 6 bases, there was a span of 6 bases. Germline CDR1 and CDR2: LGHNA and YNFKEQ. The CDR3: CASSSADTQYF. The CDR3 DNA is TGTGCCAGCAGCTCAGCGGATACGCAGTATTTT.

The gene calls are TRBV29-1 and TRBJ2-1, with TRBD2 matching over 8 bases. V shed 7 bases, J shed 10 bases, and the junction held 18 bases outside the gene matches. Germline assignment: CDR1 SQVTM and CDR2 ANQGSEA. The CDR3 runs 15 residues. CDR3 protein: CSAAEAGLGQGEQFF. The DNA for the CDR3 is TGCAGCGCCGCCGAGGCGGGACTAGGCCAGGGAGAGCAGTTCTTC.

The CDR3 sequence is CASSQDPGTIDEQYF. The CDR3 nucleotides are TGCGCCAGCAGCCAAGATCCCGGGACAATCGACGAGCAGTACTTC. J is TRBJ2-7 and V is TRBV4-1; a possible D gene is TRBD1 (6 bases). The CDR3 totals 15 residues. V dropped 0 bases and J dropped 5 bases, with 14 bases sitting between them. CDR1 is MGHRA and CDR2 is YSYEKL in the germline V gene.

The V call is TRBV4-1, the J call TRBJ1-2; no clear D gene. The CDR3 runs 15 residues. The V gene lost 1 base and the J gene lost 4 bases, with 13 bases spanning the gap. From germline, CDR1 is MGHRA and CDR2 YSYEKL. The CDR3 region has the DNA TGCGCCAGCAGCCAAGTACTACTAGAGCCCTATGGCTACACCTTC. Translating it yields CASSQVLLEPYGYTF.

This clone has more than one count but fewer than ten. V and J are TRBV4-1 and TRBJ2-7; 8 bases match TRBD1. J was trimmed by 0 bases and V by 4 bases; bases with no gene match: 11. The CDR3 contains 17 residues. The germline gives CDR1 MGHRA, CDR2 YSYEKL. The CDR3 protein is CASSRRVWGQDSYEQYF. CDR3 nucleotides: TGCGCCAGCAGCCGCCGTGTGTGGGGACAGGACTCCTACGAGCAGTACTTC.

CDR3 DNA: TGCGCCAGCAGCCCCGGGACAGGAGAAGCTTTCTTT. It encodes CASSPGTGEAFF. The chain uses TRBV5-1 and TRBJ1-1; 8 bases map to TRBD1. Germline CDR1 reads SGHRS; CDR2 reads YFSETQ. Trimming removed 4 bases from V and 8 bases from J; junction bases left unmatched: 4. The CDR3 spans 12 residues.

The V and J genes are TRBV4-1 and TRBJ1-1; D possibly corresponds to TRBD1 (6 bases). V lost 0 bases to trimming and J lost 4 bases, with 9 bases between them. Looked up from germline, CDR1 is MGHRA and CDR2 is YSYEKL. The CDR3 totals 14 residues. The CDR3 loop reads CASSQDRGGTEAFF. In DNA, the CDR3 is TGCGCCAGCAGCCAAGATCGAGGGGGCACTGAAGCTTTCTTT.

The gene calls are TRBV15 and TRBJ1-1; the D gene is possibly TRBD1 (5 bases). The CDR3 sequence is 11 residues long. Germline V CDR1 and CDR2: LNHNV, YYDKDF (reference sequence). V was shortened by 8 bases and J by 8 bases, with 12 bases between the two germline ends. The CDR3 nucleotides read TGTGCCACCTACACCGACAGAGAAGCTTTCTTT. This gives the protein CATYTDREAFF.

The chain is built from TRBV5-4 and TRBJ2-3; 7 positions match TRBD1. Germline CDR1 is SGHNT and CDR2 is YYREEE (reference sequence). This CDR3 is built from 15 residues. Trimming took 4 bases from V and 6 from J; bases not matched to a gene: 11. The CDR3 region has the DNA TGTGCCAGCAGCCGATCGGGAAGGGGGCAGGATACGCAGTATTTT. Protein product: CASSRSGRGQDTQYF.

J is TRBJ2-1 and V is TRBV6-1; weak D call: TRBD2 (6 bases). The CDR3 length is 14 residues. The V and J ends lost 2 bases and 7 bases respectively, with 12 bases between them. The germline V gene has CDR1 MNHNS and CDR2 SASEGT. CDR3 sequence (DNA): TGTGCCAGCAGTGAAAGGGTCGCGGGGAATGAGCAGTTCTTC. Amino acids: CASSERVAGNEQFF.

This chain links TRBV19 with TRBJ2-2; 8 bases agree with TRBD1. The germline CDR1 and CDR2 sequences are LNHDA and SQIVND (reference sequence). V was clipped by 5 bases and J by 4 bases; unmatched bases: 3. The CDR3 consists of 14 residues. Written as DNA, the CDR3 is TGTGCCAGTAGTCCAGGGGGCGTCACCGGGGAGCTGTTTTTT. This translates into CASSPGGVTGELFF.

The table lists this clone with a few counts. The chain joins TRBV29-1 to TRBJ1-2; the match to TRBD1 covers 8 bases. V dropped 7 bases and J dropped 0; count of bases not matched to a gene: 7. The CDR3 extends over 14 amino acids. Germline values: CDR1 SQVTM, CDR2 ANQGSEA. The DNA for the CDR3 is TGCAGCGCGGACAGGGTACGGGCTAACTATGGCTACACCTTC. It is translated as CSADRVRANYGYTF. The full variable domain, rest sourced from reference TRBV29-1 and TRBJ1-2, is SAVISQKPSRDICQRGTSLTIQCQVDSQVTMMFWYRQQPGQSLTLIATANQGSEATYESGFVIDKFPISRPNLTFSTLTVSNMSPEDSSIYLCSADRVRANYGYTFGSGTRLTVV.

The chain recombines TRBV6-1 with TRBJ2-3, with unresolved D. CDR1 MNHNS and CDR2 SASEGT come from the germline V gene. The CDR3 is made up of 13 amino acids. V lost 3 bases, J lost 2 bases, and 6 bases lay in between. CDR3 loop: CASSDIATDTQYF. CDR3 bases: TGTGCCAGCAGTGATATAGCCACAGATACGCAGTATTTT.

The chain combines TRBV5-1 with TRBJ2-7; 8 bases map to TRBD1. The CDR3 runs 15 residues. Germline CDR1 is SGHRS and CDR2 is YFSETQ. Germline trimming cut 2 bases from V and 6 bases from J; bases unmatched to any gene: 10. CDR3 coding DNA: TGCGCCAGCAGCTTATATGGACAGGGAGGCCCCGAGCAGTACTTC. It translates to CASSLYGQGGPEQYF.